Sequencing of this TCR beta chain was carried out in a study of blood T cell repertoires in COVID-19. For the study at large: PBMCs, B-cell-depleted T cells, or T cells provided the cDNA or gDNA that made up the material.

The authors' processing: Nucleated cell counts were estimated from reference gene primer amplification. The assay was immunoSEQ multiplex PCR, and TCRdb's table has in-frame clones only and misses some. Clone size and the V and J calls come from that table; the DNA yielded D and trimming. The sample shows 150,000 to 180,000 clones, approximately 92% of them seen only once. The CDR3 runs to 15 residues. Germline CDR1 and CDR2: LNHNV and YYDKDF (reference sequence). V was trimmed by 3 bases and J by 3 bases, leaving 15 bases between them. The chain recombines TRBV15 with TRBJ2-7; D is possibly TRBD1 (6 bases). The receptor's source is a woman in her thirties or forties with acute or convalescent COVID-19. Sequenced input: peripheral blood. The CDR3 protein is CATSRTLEQGYEQYF. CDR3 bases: TGTGCCACCAGCAGGACGTTGGAACAGGGCTACGAGCAGTACTTC.